Each of the 30 T cell receptor beta chains below was sequenced from the same sample in a study of T cell changes during pregnancy in multiple sclerosis. TCRdb keeps only in-frame clones here, not all; method: immunoSEQ multiplex PCR. The profile shows around 62,000 clones, 80% to 90% of them singletons. The specimen was peripheral blood, collected in the first trimester of pregnancy. These receptors were taken from a female donor with multiple sclerosis, enrolled in a pregnancy study.

V is TRBV30 and J is TRBJ1-5; 8 bases match TRBD1. Germline assignment: CDR1 GTSNPN and CDR2 SVGIG (reference sequence). There are 13 residues in the CDR3. Trimming cost V 5 bases and J 3 bases; bases outside gene matches: 3. The CDR3 sequence: CAWSGQDNQPQHF. The DNA of the CDR3 is TGTGCCTGGTCGGGACAGGACAATCAGCCCCAGCATTTT.

In its sample, this clone was seen once. The J gene is TRBJ2-7, the V gene TRBV2; the match to TRBD1 covers 7 bases. V shed 6 bases and J 3 bases; nucleotides not matched to a gene: 8. Germline V gene lookup returns CDR1 SNHLY and CDR2 FYNNEI. The CDR3 length is 14 residues. CDR3 sequence (DNA): TGTGCCAGCAGGGGGGACAGCTTTGACTACGAGCAGTACTTC. Its protein is CASRGDSFDYEQYF.

The V gene is TRBV7-2, the J gene TRBJ2-5, with a possible D match to TRBD2 (5 bases). From germline, CDR1 is SGHTA and CDR2 FQGNSA. This CDR3 is 15 amino acids long. The V and J ends lost 2 bases and 4 bases respectively, with 14 bases between them. CDR3 bases: TGTGCCAGCAGCTTACGATCGGGGTTCGGAGAGACCCAGTACTTC. Translated, it gives CASSLRSGFGETQYF.

This rearrangement joins TRBV30 to TRBJ1-4; perhaps TRBD1 as D (5 bases). The CDR3 sequence is 14 residues long. Trimming took 0 bases from V and 8 from J, leaving 13 bases between them. The germline CDR1 and CDR2 sequences are GTSNPN and SVGIG (reference sequence). The CDR3 DNA sequence: TGTGCCTGGAGTGTAGGACATTCAAGGGAAAAACTGTTTTTT. It encodes CAWSVGHSREKLFF.

In its sample, this clone was seen many times. The chain couples TRBV6-4 to TRBJ2-3; 8 positions match TRBD2. The length of the CDR3 is 15 residues. Germline V gene lookup returns CDR1 MRHNA and CDR2 SNTAGT. V was clipped by 3 bases and J by 4 bases; unmatched bases: 6. For the CDR3, the DNA is TGTGCCAGCAGTGAGTCGGGAGGGCAGGCAGATACGCAGTATTTT. It encodes CASSESGGQADTQYF.

The sample holds one count of this clone. The J gene is TRBJ1-2, the V gene TRBV13, with D unresolved. Germline V gene sequence: CDR1 PRHDT, CDR2 FYEKMQ (reference sequence). V was clipped by 2 bases and J by 8 bases, with 15 bases between them. The length of the CDR3 is 14 residues. The CDR3 nucleotides read TGTGCCAGCAGCTTACAGCAGGATTTAAGCGGCTACACCTTC. Residues: CASSLQQDLSGYTF.

The genes are TRBV19 and TRBJ2-1; possibly TRBD2 for D (6 bases). Trimming pared 7 bases from V and 2 bases from J, leaving 15 bases between. Germline lookup yields CDR1 LNHDA and CDR2 SQIVND (reference sequence). This CDR3 comprises 15 residues. The CDR3 here is CASTPGGPTYNEQFF. CDR3 bases: TGTGCCAGTACACCCGGAGGGCCAACCTACAATGAGCAGTTCTTC.

The CDR3 DNA is TGCGCCAGCAGCTCTTCGGGATGGACCCCGATGAACACTGAAGCTTTCTTT. This sequence encodes CASSSSGWTPMNTEAFF. The chain is built from TRBV5-1 and TRBJ1-1; no reliable D call. This CDR3 comprises 17 residues. Germline CDR1 reads SGHRS; CDR2 reads YFSETQ. Trimming stripped 3 bases from V and 0 bases from J, with 18 bases between.

The CDR3, as DNA: TGCGCCAGCAGCTCGGGACAGGTTAATCAGCCCCAGCATTTT. It encodes CASSSGQVNQPQHF. The V call is TRBV10-1, the J call TRBJ1-5; 8 nucleotides match TRBD1. The V segment lost 6 bases and the J segment 4 bases; nucleotides outside the gene matches: 5. The CDR3 totals 14 residues. Germline CDR1 is WNHNN and CDR2 is SYGVQD (reference sequence).

The chain recombines TRBV6-6 with TRBJ1-4, with a possible D match to TRBD1 (5 bases). V gave up 2 bases and J gave up 10 bases, with 5 bases separating them. In germline, CDR1 is MNHNY, CDR2 SVGAGI (reference sequence). The CDR3 sequence is 11 residues long. CDR3: CASSYQGKLFF. In DNA form, the CDR3 reads TGTGCCAGCAGTTACCAGGGAAAACTGTTTTTT.

The chain carries TRBV6-5 and TRBJ2-1; weak D call: TRBD2 (5 bases). CDR1 and CDR2 (germline): MNHEY, SVGAGI. The CDR3 has 11 amino acids. V lost 3 bases, J lost 10 bases, and 7 bases lay in between. This CDR3 reads CASSYTGEQFF. As DNA, the CDR3 is TGTGCCAGCAGTTATACGGGGGAGCAGTTCTTC.

The rearrangement links TRBV30 to TRBJ1-2; D unclear. Germline assignment: CDR1 GTSNPN and CDR2 SVGIG (reference sequence). The CDR3 spans 14 residues. Trimming took 3 bases from V and 2 from J, leaving 13 bases between them. As DNA, the CDR3 is TGTGCCTGGAGCCGACGAGGGCAGAACTATGGCTACACCTTC. This translates into CAWSRRGQNYGYTF.

The V call is TRBV19, the J call TRBJ1-1, with D hard to call. Deletions cut 5 bases from V and 1 base from J, with 8 bases between. Germline CDR1 reads LNHDA; CDR2 reads SQIVND (reference sequence). The CDR3 sequence is 13 residues long. For the CDR3, the DNA is TGTGCCAGTAGTTGGGCACCGAACACTGAAGCTTTCTTT. The encoded protein is CASSWAPNTEAFF.

V usage is TRBV10-1 and J usage is TRBJ2-7, with 8 bases fitting TRBD2. The CDR3 consists of 15 residues. Germline CDR1 is WNHNN and CDR2 is SYGVQD (reference sequence). The ends lost 0 bases at V and 7 bases at J; junction bases unmatched: 8. For the CDR3, the DNA is TGCGCCAGCAGTGAGTCTGCGGGAGGCAATCGGGAGCAGTACTTC. It is translated as CASSESAGGNREQYF.

The DNA of the CDR3 is TGTGCCAGCAGTGATGGGACAGTTACTAATGAAAAACTGTTTTTT. Its protein product is CASSDGTVTNEKLFF. The rearrangement uses TRBV2 and TRBJ1-4; 7 nucleotides match TRBD1. This CDR3 region has 15 residues. J was trimmed by 2 bases and V by 3 bases; bases with no gene match: 3. CDR1 is SNHLY, CDR2 FYNNEI, per germline. Supplemented by reference TRBV2 and TRBJ1-4, the full variable domain reads EPEVTQTPSHQVTQMGQEVILRCVPISNHLYFYWYRQILGQKVEFLVSFYNNEISEKSEIFDDQFSVERPDGSNFTLKIRSTKLEDSAMYFCASSDGTVTNEKLFFGSGTQLSVL.

The genes are TRBV5-1 and TRBJ1-1; D possibly corresponds to TRBD1 (5 bases). This CDR3 is built from 14 residues. V dropped 3 bases and J dropped 7 bases, with 16 bases sitting between them. CDR1 and CDR2 (germline): SGHRS, YFSETQ. The CDR3 is CASSYLGGVVEAFF. DNA of the CDR3: TGCGCCAGCAGCTACTTGGGGGGGGTAGTTGAAGCTTTCTTT. Based on the CDR3 plus reference TRBV5-1 and TRBJ1-1, the full variable domain is KAGVTQTPRYLIKTRGQQVTLSCSPISGHRSVSWYQQTPGQGLQFLFEYFSETQRNKGNFPGRFSGRQFSNSRSEMNVSTLELGDSALYLCASSYLGGVVEAFFGQGTRLTVV.

This chain uses TRBV27 with TRBJ2-3; 7 bases map to TRBD2. The CDR3 is 14 residues long. The V and J ends lost 7 bases and 10 bases, in that order; junction bases with no gene match: 14. The germline CDR1 and CDR2 sequences are MNHEY and SMNVEV (reference sequence). The CDR3 reads CASNVRVLGGPQYF. The CDR3 coding sequence is TGTGCCAGCAATGTAAGGGTCTTGGGAGGGCCGCAGTATTTT.

This clone was detected a few times. This chain links TRBV28 with TRBJ1-2; a weak D match, TRBD1 (5 bases). Germline assignment: CDR1 MDHEN and CDR2 SYDVKM. Trimming left V 5 bases short and J 8 bases short, with 18 bases between. This CDR3 comprises 14 residues. This CDR3 reads CASSPGLPAGGYTF. The CDR3 DNA reads as TGTGCCAGCAGTCCGGGACTTCCCGCCGGGGGCTACACCTTC.

This clone showed up just once. The rearrangement uses TRBV30 and TRBJ1-5; D is possibly TRBD1 (6 bases). The germline CDR1 and CDR2 sequences are GTSNPN and SVGIG (reference sequence). The CDR3 is 12 amino acids. V lost 5 bases and J 7 bases, leaving 12 bases between the germline ends. The CDR3 nucleotides read TGTGCCTGGGGTCAGGGGCAACAGCCCCAGCATTTT. The encoded protein is CAWGQGQQPQHF.

The rearrangement uses TRBV13 and TRBJ1-5; TRBD1 might be the D (6 bases). Germline CDR1 and CDR2: PRHDT and FYEKMQ (reference sequence). Trimming stripped 5 bases from V and 4 bases from J, with 12 bases between. This CDR3 is built from 14 residues. DNA of the CDR3: TGTGCCAGCAGCGGGCACAGGGATAATCAGCCCCAGCATTTT. Residues: CASSGHRDNQPQHF.

This sequence joins TRBV19 and TRBJ1-2, with TRBD1 matching over 7 bases. CDR3 length: 15 amino acids. V lost 5 bases, J lost 2 bases, and 8 bases stayed unmatched. In germline, CDR1 is LNHDA, CDR2 SQIVND (reference sequence). CDR3 in amino acids: CASSSWTGPNYGYTF. Here the CDR3 DNA reads TGTGCCAGTAGTTCATGGACAGGCCCCAACTATGGCTACACCTTC.

The chain recombines TRBV5-1 with TRBJ2-7, with 9 bases identical to TRBD2. CDR1 is SGHRS, CDR2 YFSETQ, per germline. This CDR3 region has 17 residues. Trimming cost V 1 base and J 6 bases; bases outside gene matches: 14. CDR3 region: CASSLLLRREGQSEQYF. The CDR3 DNA reads TGCGCCAGCAGCTTGCTCCTTCGGCGGGAGGGTCAAAGCGAGCAGTACTTC.

This chain links TRBV13 with TRBJ2-5, with 9 bases lining up with TRBD1. CDR1 is PRHDT and CDR2 is FYEKMQ in the germline V gene (reference sequence). CDR3 size: 16 residues. V gave up 5 bases and J gave up 2 bases; unmatched junction bases: 9. CDR3 nucleotide sequence: TGTGCCAGCAGCGATACCGGAGGACAGGGGCAAGAGACCCAGTACTTC. It encodes CASSDTGGQGQETQYF.

The V call is TRBV7-9, the J call TRBJ2-5, with 7 nucleotides matching TRBD2. Germline values: CDR1 SEHNR, CDR2 FQNEAQ (reference sequence). V lost 5 bases and J lost 5; bases outside the gene matches: 8. The CDR3 is made up of 14 amino acids. The DNA of the CDR3 is TGTGCCAGCAGCCCCGGGACTACCAAGGAGACCCAGTACTTC. It specifies CASSPGTTKETQYF.

The gene calls are TRBV29-1 and TRBJ2-3; 8 bases match TRBD2. The V gene end was trimmed by 0 bases and the J gene end by 2 bases; junction bases not matched to a gene: 7. CDR1 is SQVTM and CDR2 is ANQGSEA in the germline V gene. The CDR3 length is 16 residues. In DNA form, the CDR3 reads TGCAGCGTTGAAGATTGGACTAGCCAAGCCACAGATACGCAGTATTTT. Amino acids: CSVEDWTSQATDTQYF.

The chain employs TRBV7-8 and TRBJ2-1; no firm D call. Between the trimmed V and J ends, which lost 3 bases and 9 bases, there was a span of 21 bases. In germline, CDR1 is SGHVS, CDR2 FQNEAQ. This CDR3 spans 16 amino acids. CDR3 in DNA: TGTGCCAGCAGCTTTAGGTCGTCCTTAGGAGTAGGTGAGCAGTTCTTC. The encoded protein is CASSFRSSLGVGEQFF.

The rearrangement joins TRBV5-6 to TRBJ2-3; D might be TRBD1 (6 bases). Germline CDR1 and CDR2: SGHDT and YYEEEE. This CDR3 region has 15 residues. Trimming pared 0 bases from V and 4 bases from J, leaving 12 bases between. As DNA, the CDR3 is TGTGCCAGCAGCTTGGGTGGGGGCGCATCAGATACGCAGTATTTT. The encoded protein is CASSLGGGASDTQYF.

The count of this clone is one. The genes are TRBV7-9 and TRBJ2-1, with 7 bases aligning to TRBD2. After removal of 5 bases from V and 4 bases from J, the junction contained 11 bases not matched to a gene. The CDR3 spans 16 residues. The germline gives CDR1 SEHNR, CDR2 FQNEAQ (reference sequence). The CDR3 coding sequence is TGTGCCAGCAGCCCAGTGGGGACTAACCCGTACAATGAGCAGTTCTTC. It translates to CASSPVGTNPYNEQFF.

The rearrangement links TRBV5-8 to TRBJ1-4; D not resolved. Germline lookup yields CDR1 SGHTS and CDR2 YDEGEE. This CDR3 is 15 amino acids long. Trimming took off 0 bases at V and 0 bases at J, with 6 bases between the two ends. The CDR3 sequence: CASSLGPPTNEKLFF. The CDR3 DNA follows: TGTGCCAGCAGCTTGGGGCCGCCAACTAATGAAAAACTGTTTTTT.

V and J are TRBV6-1 and TRBJ1-5, with D uncertain. This CDR3 has 15 amino acids. Trimming took off 3 bases at V and 2 bases at J, with 11 bases between the two ends. The germline CDR1 and CDR2 sequences are MNHNS and SASEGT. The DNA of the CDR3 is TGTGCCAGCAGTGAGGAGAGGGATGGCAATCAGCCCCAGCATTTT. Its translation is CASSEERDGNQPQHF.